These 2 T cell receptor beta chains share one sample of origin, sequenced in a study of human T cells and chemical hapten exposure. The time point denotes: patch test 1, 2 weeks after DPC sensitization. Treatment reported: therapeutic diphenylcyclopropenone sensitization with weekly scalp DPC. From the RACE reads, TCRdb called clonotypes with MiXCR, one entry per CDR3 protein. The sample records about 100,000 distinct CDR3 sequences, 10% being singletons. The sequences come from whole blood, collected in connection with sensitization to the hapten diphenylcyclopropenone (DPC). The receptors come from a man in his forties or fifties with alopecia areata. Some clones in this sample may be carry-over from other donors' samples.

This clonotype showed up many times. V is TRBV20-1 and J is TRBJ2-1, with TRBD1 matching 9 bases. Germline CDR1 is DFQATT and CDR2 is SNEGSKA (reference sequence). The ends lost 4 bases at V and 6 bases at J; junction bases unmatched: 7. The CDR3 spans 14 residues. CDR3 region: CSANRDRDFNEQFF. The CDR3 bases are TGCAGTGCTAACCGGGACAGGGATTTCAATGAGCAGTTCTTC.

The V and J genes are TRBV6-5 and TRBJ2-3; 10 bases match TRBD1. The germline gives CDR1 MNHEY, CDR2 SVGAGI. The V segment lost 0 bases and the J segment 7 bases; nucleotides outside the gene matches: 7. The CDR3 length is 16 residues. The CDR3 loop reads CASSYSLGQGSNTQYF. The CDR3 DNA is TGTGCCAGCAGTTACTCATTGGGACAGGGGAGTAATACGCAGTATTTT.